Here is one T cell receptor beta chain with its context. Time point here: blood 2 weeks post-SBRT. Stated treatment: 15 Gy SBRT to primary tumor, nephrectomy 4 weeks later. Clear cell pathology was present in this patient's renal cell carcinoma. This CDR3 contains 15 residues. Germline CDR1 KGHSH, CDR2 LQKENI. The V segment lost 4 bases and the J segment 0 bases; nucleotides outside the gene matches: 3. These data originate in a study of radiation and T cells in renal cell carcinoma. This table comes from immunoSEQ multiplex PCR, and its TCRdb copy is limited to in-frame clones, with some not included. The table has some 120,000 clones, more than 70% seen once.

The genes are TRBV18 and TRBJ1-3; 7 nucleotides line up with TRBD1. The TCR comes from an older woman with renal cell carcinoma. The sample in question was blood, obtained from a patient whose treatment included radiotherapy and nephrectomy. The CDR3 region has the DNA TGTGCCAGCTCACTACAGGGGACCTCTGGAAACACCATATATTTT. Its translation is CASSLQGTSGNTIYF.